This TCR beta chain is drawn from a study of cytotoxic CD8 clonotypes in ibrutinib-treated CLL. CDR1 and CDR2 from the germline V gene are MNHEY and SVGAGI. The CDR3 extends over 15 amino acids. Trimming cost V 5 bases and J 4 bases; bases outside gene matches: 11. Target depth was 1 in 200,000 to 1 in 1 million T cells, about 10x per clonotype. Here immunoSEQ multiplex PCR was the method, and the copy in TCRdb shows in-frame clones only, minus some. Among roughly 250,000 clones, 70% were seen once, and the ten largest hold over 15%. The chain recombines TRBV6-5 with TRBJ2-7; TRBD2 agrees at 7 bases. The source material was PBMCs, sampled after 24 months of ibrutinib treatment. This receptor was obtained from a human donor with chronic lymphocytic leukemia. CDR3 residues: CASSPPGDGGYEQYF. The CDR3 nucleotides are TGTGCCAGCAGTCCCCCCGGGGACGGGGGGTACGAGCAGTACTTC.